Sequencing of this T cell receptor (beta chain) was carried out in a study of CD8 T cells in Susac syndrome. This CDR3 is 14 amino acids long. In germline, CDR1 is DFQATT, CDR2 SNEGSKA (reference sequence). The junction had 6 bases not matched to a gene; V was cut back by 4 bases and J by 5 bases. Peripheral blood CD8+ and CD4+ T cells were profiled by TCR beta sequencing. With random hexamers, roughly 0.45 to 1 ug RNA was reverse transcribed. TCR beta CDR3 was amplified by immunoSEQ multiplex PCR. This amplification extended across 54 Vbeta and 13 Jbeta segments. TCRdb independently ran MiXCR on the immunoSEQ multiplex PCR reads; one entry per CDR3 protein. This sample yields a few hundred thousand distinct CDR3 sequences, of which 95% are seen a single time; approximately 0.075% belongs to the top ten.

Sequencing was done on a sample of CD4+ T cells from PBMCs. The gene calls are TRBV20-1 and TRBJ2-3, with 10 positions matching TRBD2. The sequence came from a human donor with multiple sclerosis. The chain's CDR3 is CSAMSSGGVDTQYF. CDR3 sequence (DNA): TGCAGTGCTATGTCTAGCGGGGGTGTAGATACGCAGTATTTT.